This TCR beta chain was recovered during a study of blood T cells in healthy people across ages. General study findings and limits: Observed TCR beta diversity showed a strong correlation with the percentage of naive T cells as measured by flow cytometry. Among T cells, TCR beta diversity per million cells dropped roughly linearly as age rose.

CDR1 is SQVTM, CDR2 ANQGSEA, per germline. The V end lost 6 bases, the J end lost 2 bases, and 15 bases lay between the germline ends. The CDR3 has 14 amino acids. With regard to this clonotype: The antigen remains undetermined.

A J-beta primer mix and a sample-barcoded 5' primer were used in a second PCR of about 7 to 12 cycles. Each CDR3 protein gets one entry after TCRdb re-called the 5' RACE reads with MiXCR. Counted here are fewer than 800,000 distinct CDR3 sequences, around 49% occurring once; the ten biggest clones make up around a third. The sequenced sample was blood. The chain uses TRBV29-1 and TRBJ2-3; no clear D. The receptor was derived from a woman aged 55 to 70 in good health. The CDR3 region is CSVEVERSTDTQYF. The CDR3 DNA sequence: TGCAGCGTAGAGGTTGAAAGATCCACAGATACGCAGTATTTT.